This section outlines one T cell receptor (beta chain) sequence together with its context. This sample was taken from a study of blood T cells in healthy people across ages. Primers used in a second PCR of about 6 to 11 cycles were a sample-barcoded 5' primer and a J-beta primer mix. Each sample yielded at least 3 million CDR3-containing paired-end reads. TCRdb recomputed calls from the 5' RACE reads with MiXCR, one row per CDR3 protein. The data show roughly 930,000 distinct CDR3 sequences, roughly 48% seen once. This CDR3 is 15 amino acids long. The ends were cut back, 1 base at V and 7 bases at J, with 11 bases in the middle. Each sample had at least 7 million PBMCs isolated.

Material: blood. The genes are TRBV12-3 or TRBV12-4 and TRBJ1-6; unclear D gene. The clonotype originates from a man aged 25 to 40 in good health. Written as DNA, the CDR3 is TGTGCCAGCAGTTTAGAGGAGTCAGCCAATTCACCCCTCCACTTT. It specifies CASSLEESANSPLHF.